This is a list of T cell receptor beta chains from one sample in a study of blood T cell repertoires in COVID-19. Only in-frame clones appear in the TCRdb table, and some are missing; sequencing was by immunoSEQ multiplex PCR. This sample yields 130,000 to 150,000 clones, of which about 91% are seen a single time; around 0.91% belongs to the top ten. Sequencing was done on a sample of peripheral blood. Receptor source: a woman between 50 and 59 years old with acute or convalescent COVID-19. Both conserved end residues are part of each CDR3. D genes are given only for firm matches. Part of the rows lack a size; the others show once, few, many or a class for expanded clones.

j_call: TRBJ2-3; clone_size: -; v_call: TRBV27; d_call: -; cdr3_aa: CASSPGTYTDTQYF; cdr3_nt: TGTGCCAGCAGTCCCGGGACATATACAGATACGCAGTATTTT
j_call: TRBJ1-2; clone_size: -; v_call: TRBV3-1/TRBV3-2; d_call: -; cdr3_aa: CASSPTGPFYGYTF; cdr3_nt: TGTGCCAGCAGCCCGACAGGTCCTTTCTATGGCTACACCTTC
j_call: TRBJ2-6; clone_size: -; v_call: TRBV10-3; d_call: -; cdr3_aa: CAITSGTPSSGANVLTF; cdr3_nt: TGTGCCATCACCTCCGGGACTCCCTCCTCTGGGGCCAACGTCCTGACTTTC
j_call: TRBJ1-2; clone_size: -; v_call: TRBV9; d_call: -; cdr3_aa: CASTPYEGSYGYTF; cdr3_nt: TGTGCCAGCACCCCTTATGAGGGATCGTATGGCTACACCTTC
j_call: TRBJ1-2; clone_size: -; v_call: TRBV5-4; d_call: -; cdr3_aa: CASKKGLANYGYTF; cdr3_nt: TGTGCCAGCAAAAAGGGGTTAGCTAACTATGGCTACACCTTC
j_call: TRBJ2-1; clone_size: -; v_call: TRBV7-8; d_call: -; cdr3_aa: CASSLNPLTDSYNEQFF; cdr3_nt: TGTGCCAGCAGCTTGAACCCTCTTACAGATTCCTACAATGAGCAGTTCTTC
j_call: TRBJ2-7; clone_size: -; v_call: TRBV10-2; d_call: TRBD1; cdr3_aa: CASINRDREGDEQYF; cdr3_nt: TGCGCCAGCATTAACCGGGACAGGGAAGGTGACGAGCAGTACTTC
j_call: TRBJ2-6; clone_size: -; v_call: TRBV9; d_call: TRBD1; cdr3_aa: CASSVPSGQGAPSGANVLTF; cdr3_nt: TGTGCCAGCAGCGTACCCTCAGGTCAGGGGGCCCCCTCTGGGGCCAACGTCCTGACTTTC
j_call: TRBJ2-3; clone_size: -; v_call: TRBV6-5; d_call: TRBD2; cdr3_aa: CASSYWAGGTDTQYF; cdr3_nt: TGTGCCAGCAGTTACTGGGCGGGGGGAACAGATACGCAGTATTTT
j_call: TRBJ2-7; clone_size: -; v_call: TRBV9; d_call: -; cdr3_aa: CASSPFSVQTYEQYF; cdr3_nt: TGTGCCAGCAGCCCATTCTCCGTCCAGACCTACGAGCAGTACTTC
j_call: TRBJ1-3; clone_size: -; v_call: TRBV9; d_call: -; cdr3_aa: CASSVEGYSGNTIYF; cdr3_nt: TGTGCCAGCAGCGTGGAGGGGTACTCCGGAAACACCATATATTTT
j_call: TRBJ2-3; clone_size: -; v_call: TRBV11-3; d_call: TRBD2; cdr3_aa: CASSPQGLVTDTQYF; cdr3_nt: TGTGCCAGCAGCCCCCAGGGACTAGTCACAGATACGCAGTATTTT
j_call: TRBJ2-7; clone_size: once; v_call: TRBV27; d_call: -; cdr3_aa: CASSLQGRAYEQYF; cdr3_nt: TGTGCCAGCAGTTTACAGGGGAGGGCCTACGAGCAGTACTTC
j_call: TRBJ2-3; clone_size: -; v_call: TRBV29-1; d_call: TRBD2; cdr3_aa: CSVALAGSTDTQYF; cdr3_nt: TGCAGCGTTGCCCTAGCGGGAAGCACAGATACGCAGTATTTT
j_call: TRBJ2-1; clone_size: -; v_call: TRBV3-1/TRBV3-2; d_call: TRBD2; cdr3_aa: CASSIRAGGHQFF; cdr3_nt: TGTGCCAGCAGCATACGAGCGGGGGGGCACCAGTTCTTC
j_call: TRBJ1-2; clone_size: once; v_call: TRBV6-5; d_call: -; cdr3_aa: CASRSSGESYGYTF; cdr3_nt: TGTGCCAGCAGGTCATCGGGGGAGTCCTATGGCTACACCTTC
j_call: TRBJ2-2; clone_size: -; v_call: TRBV19; d_call: -; cdr3_aa: CASSMFTGVNGELFF; cdr3_nt: TGTGCCAGTAGTATGTTTACGGGGGTGAACGGGGAGCTGTTTTTT
j_call: TRBJ1-2; clone_size: -; v_call: TRBV7-2; d_call: -; cdr3_aa: CASSIAAGDLYGYTF; cdr3_nt: TGTGCCAGCAGTATAGCTGCAGGGGATTTGTATGGCTACACCTTC
j_call: TRBJ2-7; clone_size: -; v_call: TRBV6-6; d_call: -; cdr3_aa: CASTRGVSGFYEQYF; cdr3_nt: TGTGCCAGCACCCGAGGTGTTAGCGGCTTCTACGAGCAGTACTTC
j_call: TRBJ1-2; clone_size: -; v_call: TRBV24-1; d_call: -; cdr3_aa: CATSDKDTYGYTF; cdr3_nt: TGTGCCACCAGTGATAAGGACACTTATGGCTACACCTTC
j_call: TRBJ1-1; clone_size: once; v_call: TRBV11-3; d_call: -; cdr3_aa: CASSLGGDTEAFF; cdr3_nt: TGTGCCAGCAGCTTAGGGGGGGACACTGAAGCTTTCTTT
j_call: TRBJ1-5; clone_size: once; v_call: TRBV30; d_call: TRBD1; cdr3_aa: CAWSHGTGGSSPNQPQHF; cdr3_nt: TGTGCCTGGAGCCACGGGACAGGGGGCTCATCCCCCAATCAGCCCCAGCATTTT
j_call: TRBJ1-5; clone_size: -; v_call: TRBV19; d_call: -; cdr3_aa: CASTPAGLSNQPQHF; cdr3_nt: TGTGCCAGTACCCCGGCAGGGCTGAGCAATCAGCCCCAGCATTTT
j_call: TRBJ2-7; clone_size: once; v_call: TRBV30; d_call: TRBD1; cdr3_aa: CAWSVLGQGVFAYEQYF; cdr3_nt: TGTGCCTGGAGTGTACTCGGGCAGGGGGTATTTGCCTACGAGCAGTACTTC
j_call: TRBJ1-2; clone_size: once; v_call: TRBV5-4; d_call: -; cdr3_aa: CASSLGEARGGYTF; cdr3_nt: TGTGCCAGCAGCTTGGGAGAAGCCAGGGGCGGCTACACCTTC
j_call: TRBJ2-6; clone_size: -; v_call: TRBV7-6; d_call: TRBD1; cdr3_aa: CASSFPGQGSTGANVLTF; cdr3_nt: TGTGCCAGCAGCTTCCCGGGACAGGGATCAACTGGGGCCAACGTCCTGACTTTC
j_call: TRBJ2-5; clone_size: once; v_call: TRBV19; d_call: TRBD2; cdr3_aa: CASSRGTSGSYETQYF; cdr3_nt: TGTGCCAGTAGTAGAGGGACTAGCGGGAGTTATGAGACCCAGTACTTC
j_call: TRBJ1-3; clone_size: -; v_call: TRBV27; d_call: -; cdr3_aa: CASSDTVSGNTIYF; cdr3_nt: TGTGCCAGCAGCGATACAGTCTCTGGAAACACCATATATTTT
j_call: TRBJ1-5; clone_size: -; v_call: TRBV7-2; d_call: TRBD1; cdr3_aa: CASSVGTAAGHNQPQHF; cdr3_nt: TGTGCCAGCAGCGTCGGGACAGCGGCAGGGCATAATCAGCCCCAGCATTTT
j_call: TRBJ1-2; clone_size: few; v_call: TRBV13; d_call: -; cdr3_aa: CASSLNLGPNYGYTF; cdr3_nt: TGTGCCAGCAGCTTAAACTTGGGGCCCAACTATGGCTACACCTTC
j_call: TRBJ2-1; clone_size: -; v_call: TRBV27; d_call: TRBD1; cdr3_aa: CASSLTGLLNEQFF; cdr3_nt: TGTGCCAGCAGTTTGACAGGGCTTCTCAATGAGCAGTTCTTC
j_call: TRBJ2-3; clone_size: -; v_call: TRBV19; d_call: TRBD2; cdr3_aa: CASSPGAGGDTQYF; cdr3_nt: TGTGCCAGTAGCCCGGGGGCGGGGGGAGATACGCAGTATTTT
j_call: TRBJ2-7; clone_size: -; v_call: TRBV28; d_call: -; cdr3_aa: CASSRPGKPYEQYF; cdr3_nt: TGTGCCAGCAGCCGACCAGGGAAACCCTACGAGCAGTACTTC
j_call: TRBJ2-5; clone_size: -; v_call: TRBV9; d_call: TRBD2; cdr3_aa: CASSLGTSGSIETQYF; cdr3_nt: TGTGCCAGCAGCCTGGGGACTAGCGGGAGTATAGAGACCCAGTACTTC
j_call: TRBJ2-3; clone_size: -; v_call: TRBV2; d_call: TRBD2; cdr3_aa: CASSDAGTSGGYSTDTQYF; cdr3_nt: TGTGCCAGCAGTGATGCCGGGACTAGCGGGGGGTATAGCACAGATACGCAGTATTTT
j_call: TRBJ2-3; clone_size: -; v_call: TRBV7-6; d_call: TRBD2; cdr3_aa: CASSLASGGGTDTQYF; cdr3_nt: TGTGCCAGCAGCTTAGCTTCTGGGGGAGGGACAGATACGCAGTATTTT
j_call: TRBJ2-1; clone_size: -; v_call: TRBV5-1; d_call: TRBD2; cdr3_aa: CASSLRGLADPYNEQFF; cdr3_nt: TGCGCCAGCAGCTTGCGGGGACTAGCTGACCCCTACAATGAGCAGTTCTTC
j_call: TRBJ2-3; clone_size: -; v_call: TRBV5-4; d_call: TRBD2; cdr3_aa: CASSLVNGGFSTDTQYF; cdr3_nt: TGTGCCAGCAGCTTGGTGAACGGGGGGTTTAGCACAGATACGCAGTATTTT
j_call: TRBJ1-6; clone_size: -; v_call: TRBV5-1; d_call: -; cdr3_aa: CASSVSRGNSPLHF; cdr3_nt: TGCGCCAGCAGCGTGAGCAGGGGAAATTCACCCCTCCACTTT
j_call: TRBJ2-7; clone_size: -; v_call: TRBV7-2; d_call: TRBD1; cdr3_aa: CASSLVSSRGSEQYF; cdr3_nt: TGTGCCAGCAGCTTAGTCTCTAGCAGGGGGTCGGAGCAGTACTTC
j_call: TRBJ1-1; clone_size: -; v_call: TRBV6-5; d_call: -; cdr3_aa: CASSLDSPGTEAFF; cdr3_nt: TGTGCCAGCAGCCTGGACAGTCCGGGCACTGAAGCTTTCTTT
j_call: TRBJ1-3; clone_size: once; v_call: TRBV5-1; d_call: -; cdr3_aa: CASSSGYGTGNTIYF; cdr3_nt: TGCGCCAGCAGCTCGGGTTACGGGACTGGAAACACCATATATTTT
j_call: TRBJ2-7; clone_size: -; v_call: TRBV2; d_call: TRBD2; cdr3_aa: CASSGGLAGYEQYF; cdr3_nt: TGTGCCAGCAGTGGTGGACTAGCGGGTTACGAGCAGTACTTC
j_call: TRBJ2-3; clone_size: -; v_call: TRBV7-3; d_call: -; cdr3_aa: CASSFAVPTDTQYF; cdr3_nt: TGTGCCAGCAGCTTCGCGGTTCCCACAGATACGCAGTATTTT
j_call: TRBJ2-7; clone_size: -; v_call: TRBV4-2; d_call: TRBD2; cdr3_aa: CASSQQTGTSGSWEQYF; cdr3_nt: TGTGCCAGCAGCCAACAAACCGGGACTAGCGGGAGTTGGGAGCAGTACTTC
j_call: TRBJ2-7; clone_size: -; v_call: TRBV20-1; d_call: TRBD2; cdr3_aa: CSASTSGRTNEQYF; cdr3_nt: TGCAGTGCTAGTACTAGCGGGAGGACGAACGAGCAGTACTTC
j_call: TRBJ1-2; clone_size: once; v_call: TRBV9; d_call: -; cdr3_aa: CASSTSPLGRAYGYTF; cdr3_nt: TGTGCCAGCAGCACTTCTCCCCTCGGCAGGGCATATGGCTACACCTTC
j_call: TRBJ1-6; clone_size: -; v_call: TRBV19; d_call: -; cdr3_aa: CASSAPRRGSGHNSPLHF; cdr3_nt: TGTGCCAGTAGTGCCCCCCGCCGGGGGTCCGGCCATAATTCACCCCTCCACTTT
j_call: TRBJ1-2; clone_size: -; v_call: TRBV30; d_call: -; cdr3_aa: CAWSDPGAQGYTF; cdr3_nt: TGTGCCTGGAGTGACCCAGGGGCGCAGGGCTACACCTTC
j_call: TRBJ1-1; clone_size: few; v_call: TRBV25-1; d_call: TRBD1; cdr3_aa: CASSLTGGWSTEAFF; cdr3_nt: TGTGCCAGCAGTTTGACAGGGGGCTGGAGCACTGAAGCTTTCTTT
j_call: TRBJ2-7; clone_size: -; v_call: TRBV9; d_call: TRBD2; cdr3_aa: CASTKGTRTYEQYF; cdr3_nt: TGTGCCAGCACCAAGGGGACTAGGACGTACGAGCAGTACTTC
j_call: TRBJ2-4; clone_size: -; v_call: TRBV29-1; d_call: -; cdr3_aa: CSVALTTKNIQYF; cdr3_nt: TGCAGCGTCGCTCTGACTACCAAAAACATTCAGTACTTC
j_call: TRBJ1-1; clone_size: -; v_call: TRBV7-3; d_call: -; cdr3_aa: CASSLSGSDTEAFF; cdr3_nt: TGTGCCAGCAGCTTAAGTGGTTCGGACACTGAAGCTTTCTTT
j_call: TRBJ2-1; clone_size: -; v_call: TRBV2; d_call: TRBD2; cdr3_aa: CASSPSLAGGRNEQFF; cdr3_nt: TGTGCCAGCAGCCCATCGTTAGCGGGAGGTAGGAATGAGCAGTTCTTC
j_call: TRBJ2-3; clone_size: once; v_call: TRBV9; d_call: -; cdr3_aa: CASSVKKDRLTDTQYF; cdr3_nt: TGTGCCAGCAGCGTAAAGAAGGACAGACTCACAGATACGCAGTATTTT
j_call: TRBJ1-1; clone_size: -; v_call: TRBV21-1; d_call: -; cdr3_aa: CASSKEWDRGRTEAFF; cdr3_nt: TGTGCCAGCAGCAAAGAGTGGGACAGGGGGCGCACTGAAGCTTTCTTT
j_call: TRBJ2-7; clone_size: -; v_call: TRBV19; d_call: -; cdr3_aa: CASSPLRDNNYEQYF; cdr3_nt: TGTGCCAGTAGTCCTCTCCGGGACAACAACTACGAGCAGTACTTC